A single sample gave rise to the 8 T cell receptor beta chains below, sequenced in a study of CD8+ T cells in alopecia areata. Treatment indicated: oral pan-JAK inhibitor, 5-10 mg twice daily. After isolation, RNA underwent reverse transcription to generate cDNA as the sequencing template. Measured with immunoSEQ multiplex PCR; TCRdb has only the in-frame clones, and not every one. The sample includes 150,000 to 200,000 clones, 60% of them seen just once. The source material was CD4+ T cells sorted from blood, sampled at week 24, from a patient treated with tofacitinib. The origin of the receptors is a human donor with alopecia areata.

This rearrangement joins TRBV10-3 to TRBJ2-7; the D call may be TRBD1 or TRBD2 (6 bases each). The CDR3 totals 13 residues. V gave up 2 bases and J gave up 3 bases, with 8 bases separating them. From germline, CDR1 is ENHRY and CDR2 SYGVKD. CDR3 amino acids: CAISERGVYEQYF. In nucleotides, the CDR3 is TGTGCCATCAGTGAGAGGGGGGTCTACGAGCAGTACTTC.

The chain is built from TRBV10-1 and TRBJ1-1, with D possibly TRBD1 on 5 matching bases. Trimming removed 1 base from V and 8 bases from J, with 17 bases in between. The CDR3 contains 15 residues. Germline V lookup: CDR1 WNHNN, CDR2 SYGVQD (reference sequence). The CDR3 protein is CASSEYRDLSTEAFF. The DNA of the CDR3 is TGCGCCAGCAGTGAGTACCGGGACCTCTCTACCGAAGCTTTCTTT.

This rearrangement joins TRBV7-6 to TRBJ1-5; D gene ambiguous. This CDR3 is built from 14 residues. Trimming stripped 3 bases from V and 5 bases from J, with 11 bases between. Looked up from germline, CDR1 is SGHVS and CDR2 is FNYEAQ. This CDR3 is CASSLEGMDQPQHF. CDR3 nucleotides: TGTGCCAGCAGCTTGGAGGGAATGGATCAGCCCCAGCATTTT.

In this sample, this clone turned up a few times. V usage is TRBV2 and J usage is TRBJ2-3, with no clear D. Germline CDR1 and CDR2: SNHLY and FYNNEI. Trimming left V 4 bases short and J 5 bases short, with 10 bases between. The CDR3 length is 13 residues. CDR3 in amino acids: CASSGNLGDTQYF. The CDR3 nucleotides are TGTGCCAGCAGTGGCAATTTGGGAGATACGCAGTATTTT.

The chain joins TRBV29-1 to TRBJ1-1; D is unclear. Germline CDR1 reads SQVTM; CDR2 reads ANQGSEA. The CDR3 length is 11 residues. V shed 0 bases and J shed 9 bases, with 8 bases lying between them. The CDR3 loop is CSVEEGRQAFF. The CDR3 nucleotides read TGCAGCGTTGAAGAAGGCAGGCAAGCTTTCTTT.

The CDR3 region has the DNA TGTGCCAGCAGCTCACGGACAGGGGAAGCTTTCTTT. Translating it yields CASSSRTGEAFF. The V and J genes are TRBV14 and TRBJ1-1; 8 bases agree with TRBD1. CDR1 is SGHDN and CDR2 is FVKESK in the germline V gene. CDR3 length: 12 amino acids. After removal of 5 bases from V and 8 bases from J, the junction contained 4 bases not matched to a gene.

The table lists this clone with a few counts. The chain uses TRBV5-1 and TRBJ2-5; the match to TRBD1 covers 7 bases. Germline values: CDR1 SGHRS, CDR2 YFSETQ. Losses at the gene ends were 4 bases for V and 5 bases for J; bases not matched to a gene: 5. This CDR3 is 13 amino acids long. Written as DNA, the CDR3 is TGCGCCAGCAGCGTGACAGGGATGGAGACCCAGTACTTC. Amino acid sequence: CASSVTGMETQYF.

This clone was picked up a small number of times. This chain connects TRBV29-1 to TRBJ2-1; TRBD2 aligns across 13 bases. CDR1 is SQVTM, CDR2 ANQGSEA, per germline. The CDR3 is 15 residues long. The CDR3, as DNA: TGCAGTGAAACTAGCGGGGGGGATCTCTACAATGAGCAGTTCTTC. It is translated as CSETSGGDLYNEQFF.